The subject of this entry is one T cell receptor beta chain. This clone was seen a few times. The antigen this receptor binds is unknown. The sample holds no much larger clone one base away, and base qualities are not on file. This specimen's time point label, per the study, means: after anti-PD-1 therapy. Site-matched tumor biopsies were taken from the same primary tumor before and after PD-1 blockade. Genomic DNA extracted from tumor biopsies or peripheral blood was used for bulk TCRbeta sequencing, with input ranging from about 600 ng to 6,500 ng. Bulk TCRbeta sequencing was performed on remaining biopsy material to increase sensitivity for rare clonotypes compared with single-cell TCR sequencing. Histologically proven advanced or metastatic basal or squamous cell carcinoma was present in all patients, all of whom were poor candidates for surgical resection. The basal cell carcinoma cohort comprised ten to eleven patients, of whom 8 had bulk tumor TCR sequencing. Fresh biopsies came from the site of the primary tumor, and part of the tissue was kept in RNAlater for exome and bulk TCR sequencing.

The data belong to a study of T cells in tumors after PD-1 blockade (dated by TCRdb to the late 2010s). Notes on the research overall: Prior checkpoint blockade, systemic immunosuppressant use, and recent radiotherapy or other anti-cancer therapy within 4 weeks were grounds for patient exclusion. Patients received pembrolizumab 200 mg every 3 weeks or cemiplimab 350 mg every 2 weeks. While on anti-PD-1 treatment, some of the patients also continued taking daily vismodegib 150 mg. Tumor samples averaged 26,066 TCR templates (range 554-99,264) and some 6,000 unique clonotypes, about 20-fold deeper than single-cell TCR sequencing. Using site-matched tumors from BCC or SCC patients sampled before and after anti-PD-1 therapy, the study carried out paired single-cell RNA and TCR sequencing. RECIST version 1.1 was used to evaluate clinical response. The paper as a whole reports these results and caveats: Clonal replacement was observed only between pre- and post-treatment samples and not between two pre-treatment samples, a pattern that was regarded as arguing against biopsy timing or location artifacts. About 40% of TCR clonotypes from the tumor were detected in blood, and certain novel exhausted tumor clones were present in blood collected before treatment, which suggests recruitment from the periphery. Where the novel T cell clones came from was not determined, and possible sources could include lymphoid organs or rare unexpanded clones inside the tumor or in the tumor periphery. Most exhausted CD8+ clones that expanded after therapy were novel clonotypes not detected before treatment, suggesting clonal replacement instead of reinvigoration of pre-existing clones.

Deep TCRbeta sequencing was performed with the immunoSEQ platform. As for the original processing: For further analysis, only productive rearrangements were exported from the immunoSEQ Analyzer. A two-sided binomial test with a Bonferroni-corrected P below 0.01 was used to call clones that significantly expanded or contracted between timepoints. T cell phenotypes were assigned to bulk TCRbeta clonotypes by matching the clonotypes to single-cell RNA+TCR-seq clones that had the same TCRbeta sequence. Clone enrichment in tumor was computed as tumor frequency divided by PBMC frequency from bulk TCR sequencing. TCRs were sorted with GLIPH into specificity groups, meaning clusters of distinct TCRs that share CDR3 motifs and likely recognize common antigens. Held by TCRdb, this immuneACCESS table contains in-frame sequences only and omits some clones. Under half of the omission traces to an unresolved V gene where checked; the cause of the rest is unknown. D and trimming come from the DNA, and the V and J calls and clone size come from that table. The sample data list fewer than 8,000 clones, and approximately 67% of these were observed just once. The top ten clonotypes cover 8.9% of the sample.

The CDR3 runs 16 residues from the cysteine to the phenylalanine. Of the read, only the CDR3 DNA is kept; its 48 bases are in frame from base 1. V was cut back by 3 bases and J by 5 bases, leaving a gap of 19 bases between them. The germline V gene supplies CDR1 SGHRS and CDR2 YFSETQ. The chain links TRBV5-1 with TRBJ2-3, with the identity of the D gene unclear. This receptor was identified in a human donor with basal cell carcinoma. Sequences were derived from tumor tissue, sampled after anti-PD-1 treatment. The DNA sequence follows: TGCGCCAGCAGCTCCTTGGAGCGTCCCACTAAAGATACGCAGTATTTT. This codes for CASSSLERPTKDTQYF.